This T cell receptor beta chain emerged from a study of T cells in Graves' hyperthyroidism and ophthalmopathy. The study's findings and limits: In the analysis, a 13 V-J model separated ophthalmopathy from stable hyperthyroidism. Before onset, ophthalmopathy was predicted by the model a median approximately 6.7 months earlier.

Hyperthyroidism, newly diagnosed and lasting under 2 months, affected patients aged 18 to 65. This clonotype was picked up a small number of times. Its antigen remains unknown. Regions amplified from RNA transcripts were the TCR beta CDR3 regions. HTBI primers were used for first-round RT-PCR of the TCR CDR3. TCRdb re-called the multiplex PCR reads through MiXCR, storing one row per CDR3 protein. The sample includes about 260,000 distinct CDR3 sequences, 20% to 30% of them seen just once. The sequenced sample was blood. The TCR sequence derives from a man aged 40-49 years with Graves' hyperthyroidism that later progressed to Graves' ophthalmopathy.

The CDR3 DNA reads as TGTGCCAGCAGTCTCGGGACTAGCGGGATCGGCGAGCAGTACTTC. Protein: CASSLGTSGIGEQYF. The chain uses TRBV28 and TRBJ2-7, with 13 bases fitting TRBD2. The germline CDR1 and CDR2 sequences are MDHEN and SYDVKM. This CDR3 comprises 15 residues. The J segment lost 6 bases and the V segment lost 5 bases, leaving 7 bases of the junction unmatched.